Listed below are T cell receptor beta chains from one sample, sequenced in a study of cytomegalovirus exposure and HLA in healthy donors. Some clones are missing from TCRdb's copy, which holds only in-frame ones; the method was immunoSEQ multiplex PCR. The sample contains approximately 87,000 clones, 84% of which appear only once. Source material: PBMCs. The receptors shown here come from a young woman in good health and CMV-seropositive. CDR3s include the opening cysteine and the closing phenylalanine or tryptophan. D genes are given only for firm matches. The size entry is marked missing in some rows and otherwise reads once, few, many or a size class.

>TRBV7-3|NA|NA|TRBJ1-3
TGTGCCAGCAGCTCGGACAGTGGAAACACCATATATTTT
CASSSDSGNTIYF
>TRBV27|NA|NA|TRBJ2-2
TGTGCCAGCAGGGGCGTTGTCACCGGGGAGCTGTTTTTT
CASRGVVTGELFF
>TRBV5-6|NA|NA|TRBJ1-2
TGTGCCAGCAGCTTGTCAGGGAACTATGGCTACACCTTC
CASSLSGNYGYTF
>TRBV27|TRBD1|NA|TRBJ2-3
TGTGCCAGCAACAACCGGGACAGACTAACGGATACGCAGTATTTT
CASNNRDRLTDTQYF
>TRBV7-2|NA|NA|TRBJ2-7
TGTGCCAGCAGCTTCGCGGGTTACGAGCAGTACTTC
CASSFAGYEQYF
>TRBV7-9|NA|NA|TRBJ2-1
TGTGCCAGCAGTAACTGGAGAGGAGTTGAGCAGTTCTTC
CASSNWRGVEQFF
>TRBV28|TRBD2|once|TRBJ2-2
TGTGCCAGCATCTCGGGAGGGAACACCGGGGAGCTGTTTTTT
CASISGGNTGELFF
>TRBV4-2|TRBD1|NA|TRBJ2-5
TGTGCCAGCAGCCAACAGGGGGCGGTCTCGGAGACCCAGTACTTC
CASSQQGAVSETQYF
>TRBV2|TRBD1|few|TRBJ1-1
TGTGCCAGCAGAGTACAGGGGTTCACTGAAGCTTTCTTT
CASRVQGFTEAFF
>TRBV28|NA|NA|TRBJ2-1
TGTGCCAGCAGTTTATTCCCAGCGCAGAGCTCCTACAATGAGCAGTTCTTC
CASSLFPAQSSYNEQFF
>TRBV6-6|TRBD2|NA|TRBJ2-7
TGTGCCAGCAGTACCCTCCTTCCTAGCGGGGCCTACGAGCAGTACTTC
CASSTLLPSGAYEQYF
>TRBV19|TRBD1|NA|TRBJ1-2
TGTGCCAGTAGTTACCAATCGGACAGGCCTAAGGGCTACACCTTC
CASSYQSDRPKGYTF
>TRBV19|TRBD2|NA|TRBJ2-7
TGTGCCAGTAGTATCGGGGAGGGGTACGAGCAGTACTTC
CASSIGEGYEQYF
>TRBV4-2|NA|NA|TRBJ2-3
TGTGCCAGCAGCCAAAAAAAGGCAGGGACTCCAGATACGCAGTATTTT
CASSQKKAGTPDTQYF
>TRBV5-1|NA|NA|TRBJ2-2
TGCGCCACTAGCCCTAACACCGGGGAGCTGTTTTTT
CATSPNTGELFF
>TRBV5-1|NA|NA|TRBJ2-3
TGCGCCAGCAGCTTGGAAATGCAAGTCTATAGCACAGATACGCAGTATTTT
CASSLEMQVYSTDTQYF
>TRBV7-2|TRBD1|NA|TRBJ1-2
TGTGCCAGCAGCTTAGCAGGGGGCTTTGGCTATGGCTACACCTTC
CASSLAGGFGYGYTF
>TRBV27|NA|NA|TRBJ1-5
TGTGCCAGCAGTCCGAGGACAGTACTCAATCAGCCCCAGCATTTT
CASSPRTVLNQPQHF
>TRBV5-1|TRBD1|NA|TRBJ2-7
TGCGCCAGCAGCCTAGCCGGGACAGGGACCTACGAGCAGTACTTC
CASSLAGTGTYEQYF
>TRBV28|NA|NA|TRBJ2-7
TGTGCCAGCAGTTTAGCGGGAAGCCTATACGAGCAGTACTTC
CASSLAGSLYEQYF
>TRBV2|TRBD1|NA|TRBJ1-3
TGTGCCAGCAGGGGGACAGTCGGAAACACCATATATTTT
CASRGTVGNTIYF
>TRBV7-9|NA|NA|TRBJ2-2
TGTGCCAGCAGCCTTCACAGGGCCCTTCCCGGGGAGCTGTTTTTT
CASSLHRALPGELFF
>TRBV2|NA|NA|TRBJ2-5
TGTGCCAGCTGCCAGTGGAGGGAGACCCAGTACTTC
CASCQWRETQYF
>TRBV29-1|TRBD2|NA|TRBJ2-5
TGCAGCGTTGCCGGGGGGGGTAAAGGACGCAGACAAGAGACCCAGTACTTC
CSVAGGGKGRRQETQYF
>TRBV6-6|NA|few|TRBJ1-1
TGTGCCAGCAGTCGAGTTGGCGGTGAAGCTTTCTTT
CASSRVGGEAFF
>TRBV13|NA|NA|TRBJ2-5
TGTGCCAGCAGCCCTACACCGGGCAGGGGAATAGAGACCCAGTACTTC
CASSPTPGRGIETQYF
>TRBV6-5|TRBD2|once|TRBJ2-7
TGTGCCAGCAGCCCGGGGGAGGGGAGCTACGAGCAGTACTTC
CASSPGEGSYEQYF
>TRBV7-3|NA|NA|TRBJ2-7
TGTGCCAGCAGCTTTAGTCTTACGGAGGCGGGCGACGAGCAGTACTTC
CASSFSLTEAGDEQYF
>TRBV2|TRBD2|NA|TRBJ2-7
TGTGCCAGCAAAGCGGGACTAGCGGGATTCTCCTACGAGCAGTACTTC
CASKAGLAGFSYEQYF
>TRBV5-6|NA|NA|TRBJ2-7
TGTGCCAGCAGCCAGGGAAGGTCCTACGAGCAGTACTTC
CASSQGRSYEQYF
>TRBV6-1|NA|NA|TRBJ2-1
TGTGCCAGCAGTTTGGAGGGCCTGGCTTACAATGAGCAGTTCTTC
CASSLEGLAYNEQFF
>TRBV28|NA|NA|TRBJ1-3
TGTGCCAGCAGAACGTTCGGGGGAAACACCATATATTTT
CASRTFGGNTIYF
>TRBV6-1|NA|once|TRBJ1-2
TGTGCCAGCAATTTGGACACGAACTATGGCTACACCTTC
CASNLDTNYGYTF
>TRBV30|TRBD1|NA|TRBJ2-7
TGTGCCTGGAGTACGACAGGGACCGAGCAGTACTTC
CAWSTTGTEQYF
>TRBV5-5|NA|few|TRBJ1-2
TGTGCCAGCAGCTTTTGGGACTCCGACTATGGCTACACCTTC
CASSFWDSDYGYTF
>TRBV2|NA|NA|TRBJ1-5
TGTGCCAGCAGCGACCGAGTAGGGGTTCAGCCCCAGCATTTT
CASSDRVGVQPQHF
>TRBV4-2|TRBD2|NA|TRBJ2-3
TGTGCCAGCAGCCCGTACGGAGGGGCTAGCGGGGGGGCAGATACGCAGTATTTT
CASSPYGGASGGADTQYF
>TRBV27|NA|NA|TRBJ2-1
TGTGCCAGCAGTCTTCTCCTAGGGGTTGGGGAGCAGTTCTTC
CASSLLLGVGEQFF
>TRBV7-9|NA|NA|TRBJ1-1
TGTGCCAGCAGCTTAGCCCCCCAGGGGTGGGACACTGAAGCTTTCTTT
CASSLAPQGWDTEAFF
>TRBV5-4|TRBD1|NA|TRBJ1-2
TGTGCCAGCAGCTTGGGACGGACAGGATGGAACTATGGCTACACCTTC
CASSLGRTGWNYGYTF
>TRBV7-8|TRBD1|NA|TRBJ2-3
TGTGCCAGCAGCTTAGGAACAGGGGTTTTGGGAGATACGCAGTATTTT
CASSLGTGVLGDTQYF
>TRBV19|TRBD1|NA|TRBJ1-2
TGTGCCAGTAAGGTACAGGGGGAAGATGGCTACACCTTC
CASKVQGEDGYTF
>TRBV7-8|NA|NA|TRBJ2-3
TGTGCCAGCAGCTATAGGGAGGGGCAGGGGACAGATACGCAGTATTTT
CASSYREGQGTDTQYF
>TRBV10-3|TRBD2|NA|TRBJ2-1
TGCAGGGAGGGGACTAGCGGGGGGCACAATGAGCAGTTCTTC
CREGTSGGHNEQFF
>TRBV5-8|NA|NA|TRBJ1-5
TGTGCCAGCAGCTTGGGATGGGTAAGCGGACAGCCCCAGCATTTT
CASSLGWVSGQPQHF
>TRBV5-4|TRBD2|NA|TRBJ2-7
TGTGCCAGCAGCGTGGGACTAGCGGGGCTCACCTACGAGCAGTACTTC
CASSVGLAGLTYEQYF
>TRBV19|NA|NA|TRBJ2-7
TGTGCCAGTAGTTTGGGACTTCCCTACGAGCAGTACTTC
CASSLGLPYEQYF
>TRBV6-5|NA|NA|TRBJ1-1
TGTGCCAGCAGTTCCAGACAGAACACTGAAGCTTTCTTT
CASSSRQNTEAFF
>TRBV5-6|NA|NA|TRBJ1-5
TGTGCCAGCAGCTTGGGCGGATATAGCAATCAGCCCCAGCATTTT
CASSLGGYSNQPQHF
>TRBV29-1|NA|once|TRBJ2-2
TGCAGCGCCATTGGACAGATAAACACCGGGGAGCTGTTTTTT
CSAIGQINTGELFF
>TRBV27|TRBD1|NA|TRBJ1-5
TGTGCCAGCAGCGATACCGGGACAGGATCACGGAGCAATCAGCCCCAGCATTTT
CASSDTGTGSRSNQPQHF
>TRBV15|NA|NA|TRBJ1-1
TGTGCCACCGGACCAACAGGAAAGGGCACTGAAGCTTTCTTT
CATGPTGKGTEAFF
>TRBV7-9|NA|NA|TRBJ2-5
TGTGCCAGCAGCTGGGGCAGCCAAGAGACCCAGTACTTC
CASSWGSQETQYF